Below are 24 T cell receptor beta chains sequenced from a single sample in a study of T cell responses to AZD1222 COVID-19 vaccine. Generated by immunoSEQ multiplex PCR, the TCRdb table keeps only in-frame clones and is missing some. Altogether more than 150,000 clones are present, 87% being singletons, with the ten largest covering about 2.5%. The source material was peripheral blood, sampled on day 0 of MenACWY control vaccination. These receptors were taken from an adult in good health.

This chain joins TRBV4-3 and TRBJ2-7; 9 bases are a match to TRBD1. Germline V gene lookup returns CDR1 LGHNA and CDR2 YSLEER. Trimming at V came to 5 bases and at J to 2 bases, leaving 10 bases not matched to a gene. The CDR3 is 16 amino acids. CDR3 in DNA: TGCGCCAGCAGCGAAGCGTTTGGGACAGGGACCTACGAGCAGTACTTC. As protein: CASSEAFGTGTYEQYF.

The chain links TRBV14 to TRBJ1-2, with a possible D match to TRBD1 (6 bases). Germline assignment: CDR1 SGHDN and CDR2 FVKESK. The CDR3 length is 12 residues. Between the trimmed V and J ends, which lost 1 base and 8 bases, there was a span of 8 bases. The CDR3 DNA is TGTGCCAGCAGCCAAGCAGGGGTCGGCTACACCTTC. This sequence encodes CASSQAGVGYTF.

The V and J genes are TRBV7-7 and TRBJ2-3; D not resolved. The V end was cut by 1 base, the J end by 3 bases, with 8 bases between. Germline CDR1 is SSHAT and CDR2 is FNYEAQ (reference sequence). The CDR3 has 14 amino acids. The CDR3, as DNA: TGTGCCAGCAGCTTAGACATCTGGACAGATACGCAGTATTTT. Translation: CASSLDIWTDTQYF.

The V and J genes are TRBV11-2 and TRBJ2-7; 8 bases fit TRBD2. The V and J ends lost 3 bases and 2 bases, in that order; junction bases with no gene match: 6. Germline assignment: CDR1 SGHAT and CDR2 FQNNGV. This CDR3 is 15 amino acids long. The CDR3 nucleotides read TGTGCCAGCAGCTTGTTCGGGAGGGAAGCCTACGAGCAGTACTTC. It encodes CASSLFGREAYEQYF.

The genes are TRBV7-2 and TRBJ2-1, with D uncertain. There are 12 residues in the CDR3. Trimming cost V 1 base and J 9 bases, with 7 bases left between them. Germline V gene lookup returns CDR1 SGHTA and CDR2 FQGNSA. CDR3 DNA sequence: TGTGCCAGCAGCTTAGTGGGGTTTGAGCAGTTCTTC. Its protein is CASSLVGFEQFF.

V usage is TRBV12-3 or TRBV12-4 and J usage is TRBJ2-2; no firm D call. The CDR3 loop spans 12 amino acids. V was cut by 6 bases and J by 2 bases, with 4 bases left in between. The CDR3 reads CASSTNTGELFF. CDR3 coding DNA: TGTGCCAGCAGCACCAACACCGGGGAGCTGTTTTTT.

This clone was observed a single time. This chain uses TRBV7-6 with TRBJ2-2, with D possibly TRBD1 on 6 matching bases. V lost 5 bases, J lost 5 bases, and 9 bases lay in between. Germline V gene data show CDR1 as SGHVS and CDR2 as FNYEAQ. There are 13 residues in the CDR3. CDR3 coding DNA: TGTGCCAGCAGCCCAGGACAGACCGGGGAGCTGTTTTTT. This translates into CASSPGQTGELFF.

The chain combines TRBV19 with TRBJ2-5; D not certain. Trimming removed 2 bases at V and 3 bases at J, with 16 bases between. Germline V CDR1 and CDR2: LNHDA, SQIVND (reference sequence). This CDR3 is 16 amino acids long. The CDR3 protein is CASSIRLAPSKETQYF. CDR3 DNA: TGTGCCAGTAGTATACGGTTAGCCCCAAGTAAAGAGACCCAGTACTTC. Variable domain in full (rest from reference TRBV19 and TRBJ2-5): DGGITQSPKYLFRKEGQNVTLSCEQNLNHDAMYWYRQDPGQGLRLIYYSQIVNDFQKGDIAEGYSVSREKKESFPLTVTSAQKNPTAFYLCASSIRLAPSKETQYFGPGTRLLVL.

This chain joins TRBV19 and TRBJ1-6; 7 bases map to TRBD1. V lost 6 bases and J lost 5; bases outside the gene matches: 7. Germline V gives CDR1 LNHDA, CDR2 SQIVND (reference sequence). The CDR3 is 15 residues long. The CDR3 is CASSVIGTDNSPLHF. The CDR3 DNA reads TGTGCCAGTAGCGTTATCGGGACAGATAATTCACCCCTCCACTTT.

The chain carries TRBV14 and TRBJ2-1, with 9 bases matching TRBD2. Germline CDR1 is SGHDN and CDR2 is FVKESK. V trimming: 1 base; J trimming: 7 bases; junction bases outside the gene matches: 8. The CDR3 consists of 16 residues. DNA of the CDR3: TGTGCCAGCAGCCAAGTCAGGAGCGGGAGGTCAAATGAGCAGTTCTTC. Its protein is CASSQVRSGRSNEQFF.

V gene TRBV28 combines with J gene TRBJ2-7; TRBD1 matches 8 bases. The J segment lost 2 bases and the V segment lost 4 bases, leaving 7 bases of the junction unmatched. Germline CDR1 is MDHEN and CDR2 is SYDVKM. The CDR3 has 15 residues. The CDR3 protein is CASSSVGQGPYEQYF. In nucleotides, the CDR3 is TGTGCCAGCAGTTCTGTAGGACAGGGACCCTACGAGCAGTACTTC.

The genes are TRBV7-9 and TRBJ2-2; 9 nucleotides match TRBD1. There are 17 residues in the CDR3. In germline, CDR1 is SEHNR, CDR2 FQNEAQ (reference sequence). J lost 3 bases, V lost 5 bases, and 10 bases had no gene match. The CDR3 sequence is CASSPGVGQGYTGELFF. CDR3 in DNA: TGTGCCAGCAGCCCCGGTGTGGGACAGGGTTACACCGGGGAGCTGTTTTTT.

This chain uses TRBV18 with TRBJ2-1, with D tentatively TRBD2 (5 bases). This CDR3 has 13 residues. With 6 bases removed from V and 10 bases from J, the gap between germline ends came to 16 bases. The germline V gene has CDR1 KGHSH and CDR2 LQKENI. CDR3 sequence reads: CASSLGLNPEQFF. The CDR3 DNA is TGTGCCAGCTCCCTTGGACTCAACCCGGAGCAGTTCTTC.

The chain carries TRBV6-5 and TRBJ1-5; weak D call: TRBD1 (5 bases). Trimming left V 7 bases short and J 1 base short, with 11 bases between. Germline CDR1 and CDR2: MNHEY and SVGAGI. The CDR3 consists of 14 residues. For the CDR3, the DNA is TGTGCCAGCACCCCTCGGGACAGCAATCAGCCCCAGCATTTT. It codes for CASTPRDSNQPQHF.

The table lists this clone with a count of one. The chain combines TRBV24-1 with TRBJ2-1, with TRBD1 identical over 9 bases. Germline V gives CDR1 KGHDR, CDR2 SFDVKD. V lost 3 bases to trimming and J lost 8 bases; unmatched junction nucleotides: 7. This CDR3 is built from 15 residues. CDR3 nucleotide sequence: TGTGCCACCAGTGATCCGGGACAGGGTCCCGATGAGCAGTTCTTC. The encoded protein is CATSDPGQGPDEQFF.

The gene calls are TRBV5-8 and TRBJ2-7; TRBD1 matches at 9 bases. The length of the CDR3 is 12 residues. The V segment lost 3 bases and the J segment 6 bases; nucleotides outside the gene matches: 1. Per the germline V gene, CDR1 is SGHTS and CDR2 is YDEGEE. CDR3 region: CASSYRGLEQYF. CDR3 bases: TGTGCCAGCAGCTACAGGGGGCTCGAGCAGTACTTC.

This sequence joins TRBV7-2 and TRBJ1-6, with 8 bases that match TRBD1. V gave up 6 bases and J gave up 10 bases; unmatched junction bases: 11. CDR1 is SGHTA and CDR2 is FQGNSA in the germline V gene. The CDR3 totals 15 residues. This chain's CDR3 is CASSILNGDRSPLHF. The DNA of the CDR3 is TGTGCCAGCAGTATACTCAATGGGGACAGGTCACCCCTCCACTTT.

This sequence joins TRBV28 and TRBJ1-5, with D perhaps matching TRBD1 (5 bases). Germline CDR1 and CDR2: MDHEN and SYDVKM. CDR3 size: 16 residues. Trimming took 6 bases from V and 4 from J, leaving 19 bases between them. The CDR3 DNA follows: TGTGCCAGCAGCCCGCCTCTATTAACAGGAAATCAGCCCCAGCATTTT. Its protein is CASSPPLLTGNQPQHF. The whole variable domain, filled in from reference TRBV28 and TRBJ1-5, reads DVKVTQSSRYLVKRTGEKVFLECVQDMDHENMFWYRQDPGLGLRLIYFSYDVKMKEKGDIPEGYSVSREKKERFSLILESASTNQTSMYLCASSPPLLTGNQPQHFGDGTRLSIL.

The gene calls are TRBV7-9 and TRBJ2-6; no clear D. Germline values: CDR1 SEHNR, CDR2 FQNEAQ (reference sequence). The CDR3 totals 16 residues. V was trimmed by 5 bases and J by 2 bases, leaving 13 bases between them. The CDR3 reads CASSRVAPPGANVLTF. CDR3 bases: TGTGCCAGCAGCCGGGTCGCTCCCCCTGGGGCCAACGTCCTGACTTTC. Based on the CDR3 plus reference TRBV7-9 and TRBJ2-6, the full variable domain is DTGVSQNPRHKITKRGQNVTFRCDPISEHNRLYWYRQTLGQGPEFLTYFQNEAQLEKSRLLSDRFSAERPKGSFSTLEIQRTEQGDSAMYLCASSRVAPPGANVLTFGAGSRLTVL.

This rearrangement joins TRBV6-5 to TRBJ1-2, with D tentatively TRBD1 (5 bases). The CDR3 contains 13 residues. V dropped 4 bases and J dropped 7 bases, with 13 bases sitting between them. Germline loops: CDR1 MNHEY, CDR2 SVGAGI. CDR3 amino acids: CASSFRRDSGYTF. The CDR3 DNA reads TGTGCCAGCAGTTTTCGCCGGGACTCTGGCTACACCTTC.

V usage is TRBV11-2 and J usage is TRBJ1-3, with TRBD1 matching over 7 bases. This CDR3 is 14 amino acids long. V was clipped by 3 bases and J by 7 bases; unmatched bases: 6. In germline, CDR1 is SGHAT, CDR2 FQNNGV. The CDR3 region is CASSFKDRRNTIYF. The DNA of the CDR3 is TGTGCCAGCAGCTTTAAGGACAGGAGGAACACCATATATTTT. Variable domain in full (rest from reference TRBV11-2 and TRBJ1-3): EAGVAQSPRYKIIEKRQSVAFWCNPISGHATLYWYQQILGQGPKLLIQFQNNGVVDDSQLPKDRFSAERLKGVDSTLKIQPAKLEDSAVYLCASSFKDRRNTIYFGEGSWLTVV.

This chain uses TRBV5-4 with TRBJ1-3; 7 bases are a match to TRBD1. The CDR3 contains 19 residues. Germline-derived CDR1 and CDR2 are SGHNT and YYREEE (reference sequence). V lost 3 bases and J lost 0; bases outside the gene matches: 15. This CDR3 is CASSSTPGQRSLSGNTIYF. As DNA, the CDR3 is TGTGCCAGCAGCTCTACTCCGGGACAGAGATCCCTCTCTGGAAACACCATATATTTT.

The chain joins TRBV7-9 to TRBJ2-7; D might be TRBD2 (5 bases). The V and J ends lost 2 bases and 4 bases respectively, with 12 bases between them. The CDR3 length is 14 residues. CDR1 is SEHNR, CDR2 FQNEAQ, per germline (reference sequence). CDR3: CASSLLAGTYEQYF. CDR3 sequence (DNA): TGTGCCAGCAGCTTACTGGCGGGTACTTACGAGCAGTACTTC. Filled out from reference TRBV7-9 and TRBJ2-7, the complete variable domain reads DTGVSQNPRHKITKRGQNVTFRCDPISEHNRLYWYRQTLGQGPEFLTYFQNEAQLEKSRLLSDRFSAERPKGSFSTLEIQRTEQGDSAMYLCASSLLAGTYEQYFGPGTRLTVT.

The CDR3 region is CASSPLGGMNTEAFF. The CDR3 region has the DNA TGTGCCAGCTCACCCCTCGGGGGAATGAACACTGAAGCTTTCTTT. The chain carries TRBV18 and TRBJ1-1, with D possibly TRBD1 on 5 matching bases. This CDR3 is built from 15 residues. V lost 3 bases and J lost 0, with 11 bases in between. Germline CDR1 and CDR2: KGHSH and LQKENI.